Reported below is one T cell receptor beta chain. Its antigen is unidentified. One junction end does not reproduce the germline sequence, and a read error may be involved. In germline, CDR1 is MNHEY, CDR2 SMNVEV (reference sequence). The length of the CDR3 is 17 residues. The data were taken from a study of T cell repertoires in cytomegalovirus infection. Overall study: Well-studied HLA-B-restricted epitopes and recently identified HLA-C-restricted epitopes of CMV were both used in the study.

From the reads, TCRdb called clonotypes with MiXCR, one entry per CDR3 protein. The data contain about 920,000 distinct CDR3 sequences, around 31% of them singletons. Source: cultured CD8+ T cells from PBMCs, taken from culture after CMV antigen stimulation. The V gene is TRBV27, the J gene TRBJ2-2; 9 nucleotides align to TRBD2. This receptor was obtained from a human donor in good health (CMV status not recorded). Some clones in this sample may be carry-over from other donors' samples. CDR3 loop: CTSSTFLAGLNTGELFF. As DNA, the CDR3 is TGTACCAGCAGTACCTTTCTAGCGGGGTTGAACACCGGGGAGCTGTTTTTT.